Listed below are T cell receptor beta chains from one sample, sequenced in a study of blood T cell repertoires in COVID-19. The assay was immunoSEQ multiplex PCR, and TCRdb's table has in-frame clones only and misses some. The sample holds 300,000 to 350,000 clones, 85% to 90% seen once. Material for sequencing was PBMCs or T cells enriched from blood (not recorded which). The receptors were gathered from a woman younger than 30 with acute COVID-19. The CDR3 runs from the conserved cysteine through the conserved F or W. A D gene is named only where the DNA matches it firmly. Where a row states a size, it is once, few, many or the class of an expanded clone; other rows omit it.

CDR3 DNA: TGTGCCAGCAGCCCGGGCGGCGGGGGCTACACCTTC
CDR3 protein: CASSPGGGGYTF
clone size: -
D gene: -
V gene: TRBV5-6
J gene: TRBJ1-2

CDR3 DNA: TGTGCCTGGACTGGACAGTCAAACACTGAAGCTTTCTTT
CDR3 protein: CAWTGQSNTEAFF
clone size: -
D gene: -
V gene: TRBV30
J gene: TRBJ1-1

CDR3 DNA: TGTGCCAGCAGCTTAGGGGGCGGATACTACAATGAGCAGTTCTTC
CDR3 protein: CASSLGGGYYNEQFF
clone size: -
D gene: -
V gene: TRBV11-2
J gene: TRBJ2-1

CDR3 DNA: TGTGCCAGCAGAGGACAGGGGGCTTCGGTAACGGAAAAACTGTTTTTT
CDR3 protein: CASRGQGASVTEKLFF
clone size: -
D gene: TRBD1
V gene: TRBV28
J gene: TRBJ1-4

CDR3 DNA: TGTGCCAGCAGCCAAAGAACAGGGGGCGCCTCTGGGGCCAACGTCCTGACTTTC
CDR3 protein: CASSQRTGGASGANVLTF
clone size: -
D gene: TRBD1
V gene: TRBV3-1/TRBV3-2
J gene: TRBJ2-6

CDR3 DNA: TGTGCCAGCAGTTCGACAGCCTTCAATCAGCCCCAGCATTTT
CDR3 protein: CASSSTAFNQPQHF
clone size: -
D gene: -
V gene: TRBV6-5
J gene: TRBJ1-5

CDR3 DNA: TGCGCCAGCAGCCAAGAAGCTAGCGGGAGCTACAATGAGCAGTTCTTC
CDR3 protein: CASSQEASGSYNEQFF
clone size: -
D gene: TRBD2
V gene: TRBV4-1
J gene: TRBJ2-1

CDR3 DNA: TGTGCCAGCAGCCTTAGACAGAGAGAAAAACTGTTTTTT
CDR3 protein: CASSLRQREKLFF
clone size: -
D gene: -
V gene: TRBV11-2
J gene: TRBJ1-4

CDR3 DNA: TGTGCCAGTAGTCCCGGGGCAGGGGGCCCAGATACGCAGTATTTT
CDR3 protein: CASSPGAGGPDTQYF
clone size: -
D gene: TRBD1
V gene: TRBV19
J gene: TRBJ2-3

CDR3 DNA: TGTGCCAGCAGCCCGGGACTAGTCCCCTCCAATGAGCAGTTCTTC
CDR3 protein: CASSPGLVPSNEQFF
clone size: -
D gene: TRBD2
V gene: TRBV11-3
J gene: TRBJ2-1

CDR3 DNA: TGTGCCATCAGTGAGTCGAGGCAGGGAGGTACAGATACGCAGTATTTT
CDR3 protein: CAISESRQGGTDTQYF
clone size: once
D gene: -
V gene: TRBV10-3
J gene: TRBJ2-3

CDR3 DNA: TGCAGCGTTGAGGCTAGCGCCACCTACGAGCAGTACTTC
CDR3 protein: CSVEASATYEQYF
clone size: -
D gene: -
V gene: TRBV29-1
J gene: TRBJ2-7

CDR3 DNA: TGTGCCAGTAAGTCAGAGAGGGACACTGAAGCTTTCTTT
CDR3 protein: CASKSERDTEAFF
clone size: -
D gene: -
V gene: TRBV19
J gene: TRBJ1-1

CDR3 DNA: TGTGCCAGCAGCCAAGATTTAACCGGGACAGCATACTACGAGCAGTACTTC
CDR3 protein: CASSQDLTGTAYYEQYF
clone size: -
D gene: TRBD1
V gene: TRBV3-1/TRBV3-2
J gene: TRBJ2-7

CDR3 DNA: TGTGCCTGGAGGAGGGGAATCGGGACAGGGGGTAAAAACATTCAGTACTTC
CDR3 protein: CAWRRGIGTGGKNIQYF
clone size: -
D gene: TRBD1
V gene: TRBV30
J gene: TRBJ2-4

CDR3 DNA: TGTGCCAGCAGCCAGGCCGGGACAGACACCGGGGAGCTGTTTTTT
CDR3 protein: CASSQAGTDTGELFF
clone size: -
D gene: TRBD1
V gene: TRBV3-1/TRBV3-2
J gene: TRBJ2-2

CDR3 DNA: TGTGCCAGCAGTCCCTGGGGGACAGGGAACACCGGGGAGCTGTTTTTT
CDR3 protein: CASSPWGTGNTGELFF
clone size: -
D gene: TRBD1
V gene: TRBV28
J gene: TRBJ2-2

CDR3 DNA: TGTGCCAGTAGACCCTCTAGCGGGATCGGGGAGACCCAGTACTTC
CDR3 protein: CASRPSSGIGETQYF
clone size: once
D gene: TRBD2
V gene: TRBV19
J gene: TRBJ2-5

CDR3 DNA: TGTGCCAGCAGCCCTGGACTAGCGAGTGAGACCCAGTACTTC
CDR3 protein: CASSPGLASETQYF
clone size: -
D gene: TRBD2
V gene: TRBV6-2/TRBV6-3
J gene: TRBJ2-5

CDR3 DNA: TGTGCCAGCAGCTTAGTATTCACTGAAGCTTTCTTT
CDR3 protein: CASSLVFTEAFF
clone size: -
D gene: -
V gene: TRBV7-9
J gene: TRBJ1-1

CDR3 DNA: TGTGCCAGCAGCTTGGCCCACGAACAAGAGACCCAGTACTTC
CDR3 protein: CASSLAHEQETQYF
clone size: -
D gene: -
V gene: TRBV7-6
J gene: TRBJ2-5

CDR3 DNA: TGTGCCAGCAGCTCGGGACTGATGTACTCCTACGAGCAGTACTTC
CDR3 protein: CASSSGLMYSYEQYF
clone size: -
D gene: -
V gene: TRBV9
J gene: TRBJ2-7

CDR3 DNA: TGTGCCAGCAGCCCCCCCGGACAGGGGGCCACTGGGGCCAACGTCCTGACTTTC
CDR3 protein: CASSPPGQGATGANVLTF
clone size: -
D gene: TRBD1
V gene: TRBV7-9
J gene: TRBJ2-6

CDR3 DNA: TGTGCCAGCAGCTTAAATTCAGGGGAAGCTTTCTTT
CDR3 protein: CASSLNSGEAFF
clone size: -
D gene: -
V gene: TRBV11-3
J gene: TRBJ1-1

CDR3 DNA: TGTGCCAGCAGTTTACTAGCGGGAGTCGAGACCCAGTACTTC
CDR3 protein: CASSLLAGVETQYF
clone size: -
D gene: TRBD2
V gene: TRBV27
J gene: TRBJ2-5

CDR3 DNA: TGTGCCAGCATTTTGTCAGGGAAACGCTACGAGCAGTACTTC
CDR3 protein: CASILSGKRYEQYF
clone size: -
D gene: -
V gene: TRBV6-5
J gene: TRBJ2-7

CDR3 DNA: TGTGCCAGCGGAGGGACTAGCGGTTACAATGAGCAGTTCTTC
CDR3 protein: CASGGTSGYNEQFF
clone size: once
D gene: TRBD2
V gene: TRBV5-4
J gene: TRBJ2-1

CDR3 DNA: TGTGCCTGGAGTAAGGGACAGGGGACAACTAATGAAAAACTGTTTTTT
CDR3 protein: CAWSKGQGTTNEKLFF
clone size: -
D gene: TRBD1
V gene: TRBV30
J gene: TRBJ1-4

CDR3 DNA: TGTGCCAGCAGTTACCCGGACAGACGCAATCAGCCCCAGCATTTT
CDR3 protein: CASSYPDRRNQPQHF
clone size: -
D gene: -
V gene: TRBV28
J gene: TRBJ1-5

CDR3 DNA: TGCAGTGCTAGAAAAGGGGTCGAGCAGTACTTC
CDR3 protein: CSARKGVEQYF
clone size: -
D gene: -
V gene: TRBV20-1
J gene: TRBJ2-7

CDR3 DNA: TGTGCCAGCCGGATTTTAGGGGGCGATAGCTACACCTTC
CDR3 protein: CASRILGGDSYTF
clone size: few
D gene: TRBD1
V gene: TRBV28
J gene: TRBJ1-2

CDR3 DNA: TGTGCCAGCAGTCCCTATTACACAGATACGCAGTATTTT
CDR3 protein: CASSPYYTDTQYF
clone size: -
D gene: -
V gene: TRBV6-5
J gene: TRBJ2-3

CDR3 DNA: TGTGCCAGCACCGAGACAGACTATGGCTACACCTTC
CDR3 protein: CASTETDYGYTF
clone size: -
D gene: -
V gene: TRBV28
J gene: TRBJ1-2